This T cell receptor (beta chain) stems from a study of a mutant IDH1 vaccine in newly diagnosed glioma (dated by TCRdb to about 2021). Study-wide context: Vaccination started 4-6 weeks after radiotherapy alone, or was given together with temozolomide cycles in the groups whose treatment included chemotherapy. Before enrollment, patients had received standard therapy of radiotherapy alone, temozolomide alone, or radiochemotherapy with temozolomide; most received the combination. Peripheral blood was drawn at six visits: V03 (baseline), V05, V07, V10, V12 and V13. Longitudinal TCRB deep sequencing was performed for roughly 25 treated patients wherever samples were available for exploratory analyses. The week-35 safety follow-up was designated visit V12, and the week-47 end of study was designated visit V13. The roughly 33 treated patients were approximately 60% male and around 40% female, with a mean age of around 40 years. What the work shows at the level of the full study, not this receptor alone: The authors noted that analyses of patient blood samples could not be reproduced because of sample limitations. Pseudoprogression appeared unrelated to alterations in the top peripheral T cell clonotypes detected by TCRB sequencing. Immune responses induced by the vaccine were seen in around 93% of patients across multiple MHC alleles. PBMC samples for TCRB deep sequencing were selected based on availability.

Receptor amplification or capture employed the immunoSEQ multiplex PCR assay. Following the manufacturer's protocol, the hsTCRB Kit was used to amplify rearranged TCR beta chain sequences. Sequencing of TCRB libraries was carried out on an Illumina MiSeq. The original pipeline was this. The proprietary platform of the kit vendor was used for demultiplexing, trimming and gene mapping. The table comes from immuneACCESS by way of TCRdb, which keeps in-frame sequences with V and J called. Part of the clones is missing from these tables; in studies checked, under half for an unresolved V gene and the rest for unknown reasons. The DNA gave D and trimming, while V, J and clone size come from that table. Counted in this sample were around 32,000 clones; roughly 85% of them appeared once. About 7% of the sample comes from the top ten. Looking up the germline V gene yields CDR1 SGHTA and CDR2 FQGNSA. The cysteine opens and the phenylalanine closes a CDR3 of 14 amino acids. Only the CDR3 DNA is retained, 42 bases long and in frame from the first base. V loses 4 bases, J loses 9 bases, and the germline ends lie 16 bases apart.

Per the publication, the time point label means: week 35, safety follow-up. Every vaccine dose consisted of 300 ug of a 20-mer mutant IDH1 peptide in Montanide, administered subcutaneously together with topical imiquimod. Eight vaccinations were administered to patients in weeks 1, 3, 5, 7, 11, 15, 19 and 23, corresponding to visits V03 through V10. Donors had newly diagnosed WHO grade 3 or 4 IDH1-mutant astrocytomas with loss of nuclear ATRX. The samples were drawn from NOA16, a multicentre, single-arm, open-label phase I trial in Germany that tested a mutant IDH1 peptide vaccine in humans for the first time. Genomic DNA for TCRB sequencing was isolated from EDTA blood with the DNeasy Blood and Tissue Kit. As to this clone: Its binding antigen is unknown. No per-base quality is available; no much larger clone lies one base away.

The source material was PBMCs, sampled from a glioma patient whose treatment included an IDH1 peptide vaccine. The chain is made from TRBV7-2 and TRBJ2-1; tentative D gene TRBD1, with 6 bases matching. The sequence was collected from a woman aged 18-30 years with glioma. The base sequence is TGTGCCAGCAGCTCAAACAGGGTTCTGGGTGAGCAGTTCTTC. The translation is CASSSNRVLGEQFF.